What follows are 14 T cell receptor beta chains derived from one specimen sequenced in a study of blood T cell repertoires in COVID-19. TCRdb's copy holds only in-frame clones and misses some; the assay was immunoSEQ multiplex PCR. This repertoire shows roughly 32,000 clones, about nine tenths found once; its top ten account for approximately 9.6%. Sequencing input: peripheral blood. The receptors stem from a human donor with active COVID-19. The donor label of this sample is uncertain.

This clone came up a few times. The J gene is TRBJ2-1, the V gene TRBV5-6, with 9 bases lining up with TRBD1. J lost 4 bases, V lost 2 bases, and 4 bases had no gene match. This CDR3 is built from 15 residues. Germline CDR1 SGHDT, CDR2 YYEEEE. The CDR3 DNA sequence: TGTGCCAGCAGCTTTGGGGACAGGGCATACAATGAGCAGTTCTTC. Translating gives CASSFGDRAYNEQFF. The full variable domain, completed using reference TRBV5-6 and TRBJ2-1, is DAGVTQSPTHLIKTRGQQVTLRCSPKSGHDTVSWYQQALGQGPQFIFQYYEEEERQRGNFPDRFSGHQFPNYSSELNVNALLLGDSALYLCASSFGDRAYNEQFFGPGTRLTVL.

The sample holds one count of this clone. The chain employs TRBV13 and TRBJ2-3; D uncertain. CDR1 and CDR2 (germline): PRHDT, FYEKMQ (reference sequence). CDR3 length equals 13 residues. Trimming shortened V by 5 bases and J by 4 bases, and 10 bases separated the two germline ends. In nucleotides, the CDR3 is TGTGCCAGCAGCAGCCAGGATGCAGATACGCAGTATTTT. Its protein is CASSSQDADTQYF.

The chain uses TRBV30 and TRBJ1-2; no firm D call. Per germline, CDR1 GTSNPN and CDR2 SVGIG (reference sequence). V lost 1 base and J 8 bases, leaving 8 bases between the germline ends. CDR3 length: 11 amino acids. The CDR3 reads CAWSEGRGYTF. CDR3 nucleotide sequence: TGTGCCTGGAGTGAAGGGAGAGGCTACACCTTC. The variable domain in full, with the rest retrieved from reference TRBV30 and TRBJ1-2, is SQTIHQWPATLVQPVGSPLSLECTVEGTSNPNLYWYRQAAGRGLQLLFYSVGIGQISSEVPQNLSASRPQDRQFILSSKKLLLSDSGFYLCAWSEGRGYTFGSGTRLTVV.

This chain uses TRBV28 with TRBJ1-4; 9 positions agree with TRBD1. There are 14 residues in the CDR3. V shed 7 bases, J shed 8 bases, and the junction held 8 bases outside the gene matches. Germline CDR1 is MDHEN and CDR2 is SYDVKM. The CDR3 sequence is CASTDRGVVEKLFF. CDR3 in DNA: TGTGCCAGCACTGACAGGGGGGTAGTAGAAAAACTGTTTTTT.

The sample holds a few counts of this clone. This chain uses TRBV6-5 with TRBJ1-5; TRBD1 matches at 10 bases. Germline lookup yields CDR1 MNHEY and CDR2 SVGAGI. The CDR3 is made up of 14 amino acids. J lost 7 bases, V lost 6 bases, and 6 bases had no gene match. For the CDR3, the DNA is TGTGCCAGCAGGAAGACAGGGGGCGGGCAGCCCCAGCATTTT. Encoded protein: CASRKTGGGQPQHF.

The chain is built from TRBV2 and TRBJ1-6, with 10 bases fitting TRBD1. The CDR3 extends over 14 amino acids. The germline CDR1 and CDR2 sequences are SNHLY and FYNNEI. With V trimmed by 7 bases and J by 8 bases, 5 bases remained unmatched. CDR3 loop: CASTTGGGDSPLHF. CDR3 nucleotide sequence: TGTGCCAGCACGACAGGGGGCGGGGATTCACCCCTCCACTTT.

The chain combines TRBV28 with TRBJ2-1, with 9 bases matching TRBD2. This CDR3 region has 16 residues. Germline CDR1 reads MDHEN; CDR2 reads SYDVKM. V shed 8 bases, J shed 7 bases, and the junction held 15 bases outside the gene matches. The CDR3 nucleotides read TGTGCCAGCCAAGCCGTCGGCGGGAGGGCCAGGAATGAGCAGTTCTTC. This translates into CASQAVGGRARNEQFF. Supplemented by reference TRBV28 and TRBJ2-1, the full variable domain reads DVKVTQSSRYLVKRTGEKVFLECVQDMDHENMFWYRQDPGLGLRLIYFSYDVKMKEKGDIPEGYSVSREKKERFSLILESASTNQTSMYLCASQAVGGRARNEQFFGPGTRLTVL.

V and J are TRBV7-2 and TRBJ2-5, with a possible D match to TRBD1 (7 bases). V was clipped by 7 bases and J by 7 bases, with 22 bases between them. Per the germline V gene, CDR1 is SGHTA and CDR2 is FQGNSA. CDR3 size: 15 residues. The CDR3 sequence: CASTLIGGGGGTQYF. The CDR3 bases are TGTGCCAGCACCCTAATCGGTGGAGGGGGCGGGACCCAGTACTTC.

V usage is TRBV28 and J usage is TRBJ1-5; 8 positions match TRBD1. The CDR3 sequence is 18 residues long. The V gene's germline CDR1 is MDHEN and CDR2 SYDVKM. Trimming took 4 bases from V and 0 from J; bases not matched to a gene: 11. The DNA of the CDR3 is TGTGCCAGCAGTTCCTGGCGGACAGGGTCAATTAGCAATCAGCCCCAGCATTTT. Translated: CASSSWRTGSISNQPQHF.

The chain combines TRBV7-3 with TRBJ2-7; no reliable D call. CDR1 is SGHTA and CDR2 is FQGTGA in the germline V gene. This CDR3 region has 15 residues. Trimming took 5 bases from V and 3 from J, leaving 17 bases between them. The CDR3: CASSPRPADFYEQYF. CDR3 bases: TGTGCCAGCAGCCCCCGCCCCGCTGACTTCTACGAGCAGTACTTC.

This chain joins TRBV4-3 and TRBJ2-3, with 7 bases identical to TRBD2. CDR3 length equals 16 residues. The V segment lost 0 bases and the J segment 4 bases; nucleotides outside the gene matches: 7. Germline V CDR1 and CDR2: LGHNA, YSLEER. For the CDR3, the DNA is TGCGCCAGCAGCCAAGAGGGCGGGAGCGCGGCAGATACGCAGTATTTT. It encodes CASSQEGGSAADTQYF.

This sequence joins TRBV6-1 and TRBJ2-3, with a possible D match to TRBD1 (7 bases). This CDR3 comprises 15 residues. The ends were cut back, 3 bases at V and 2 bases at J, with 12 bases in the middle. The germline V gene has CDR1 MNHNS and CDR2 SASEGT. For the CDR3, the DNA is TGTGCCAGCAGTGACCTCAGGGGGGTCACAGATACGCAGTATTTT. Its translation: CASSDLRGVTDTQYF.

This sequence joins TRBV4-1 and TRBJ2-7; the match to TRBD2 covers 12 bases. V shed 4 bases and J 6 bases; nucleotides not matched to a gene: 7. CDR1 is MGHRA, CDR2 YSYEKL, per germline. CDR3 size: 15 residues. The CDR3 loop reads CASSRASGRALEQYF. As DNA, the CDR3 is TGCGCCAGCAGCCGGGCTAGCGGGAGGGCACTCGAGCAGTACTTC.

The J gene is TRBJ2-3, the V gene TRBV7-8, with 8 bases that match TRBD2. V lost 1 base, J lost 4 bases, and 7 bases stayed unmatched. CDR1 and CDR2 from the germline V gene are SGHVS and FQNEAQ. The CDR3 runs to 16 residues. In DNA form, the CDR3 reads TGTGCCAGCAGCTTAGGGAGTAGCGGGGATCCAGATACGCAGTATTTT. It translates to CASSLGSSGDPDTQYF.